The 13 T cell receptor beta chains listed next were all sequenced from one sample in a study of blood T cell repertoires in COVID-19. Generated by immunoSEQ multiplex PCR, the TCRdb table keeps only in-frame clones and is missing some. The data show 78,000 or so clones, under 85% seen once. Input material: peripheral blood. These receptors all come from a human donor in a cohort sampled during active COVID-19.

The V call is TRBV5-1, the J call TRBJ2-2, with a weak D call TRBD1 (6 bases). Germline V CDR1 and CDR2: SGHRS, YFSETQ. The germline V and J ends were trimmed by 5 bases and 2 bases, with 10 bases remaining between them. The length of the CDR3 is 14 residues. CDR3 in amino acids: CASRDSLNTGELFF. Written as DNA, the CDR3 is TGCGCCAGCAGGGACAGTTTAAACACCGGGGAGCTGTTTTTT.

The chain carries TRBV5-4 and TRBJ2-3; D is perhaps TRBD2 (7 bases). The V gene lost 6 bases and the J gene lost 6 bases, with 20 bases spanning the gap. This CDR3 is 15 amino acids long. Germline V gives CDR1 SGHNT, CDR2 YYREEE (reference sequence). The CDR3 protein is CASTQGGGELDTQYF. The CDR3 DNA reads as TGTGCCAGCACCCAGGGAGGGGGGGAGTTGGATACGCAGTATTTT.

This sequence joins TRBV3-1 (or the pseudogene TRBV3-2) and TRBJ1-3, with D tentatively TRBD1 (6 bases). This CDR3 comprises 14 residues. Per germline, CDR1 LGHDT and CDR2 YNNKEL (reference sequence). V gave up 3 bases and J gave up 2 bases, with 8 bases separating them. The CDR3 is CASSQSGAGNTIYF. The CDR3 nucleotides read TGTGCCAGCAGCCAGTCAGGGGCTGGAAACACCATATATTTT.

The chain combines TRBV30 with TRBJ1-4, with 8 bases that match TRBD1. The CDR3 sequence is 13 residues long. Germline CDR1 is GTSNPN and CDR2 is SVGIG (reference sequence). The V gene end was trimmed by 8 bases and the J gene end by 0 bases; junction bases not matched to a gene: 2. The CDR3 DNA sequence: TGTGCCGGGACAGGCTCAACTAATGAAAAACTGTTTTTT. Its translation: CAGTGSTNEKLFF.

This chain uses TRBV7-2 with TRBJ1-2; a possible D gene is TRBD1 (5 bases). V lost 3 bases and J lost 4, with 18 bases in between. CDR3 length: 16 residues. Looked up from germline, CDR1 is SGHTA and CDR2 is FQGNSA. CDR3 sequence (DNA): TGTGCCAGCAGCTTGAGGGGAGGTTCGACTAGCTATGGCTACACCTTC. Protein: CASSLRGGSTSYGYTF.

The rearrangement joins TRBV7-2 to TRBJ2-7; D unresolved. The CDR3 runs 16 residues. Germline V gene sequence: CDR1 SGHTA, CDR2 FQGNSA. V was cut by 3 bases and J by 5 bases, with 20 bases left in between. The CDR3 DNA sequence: TGTGCCAGCAGCTTCCCGAGATTCCCAAACTCGGACGAGCAGTACTTC. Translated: CASSFPRFPNSDEQYF.

The CDR3 sequence: CASSEALSDSLHWDGYTF. The CDR3 bases are TGTGCCAGCAGTGAAGCGCTTTCTGACAGCCTCCATTGGGATGGCTACACCTTC. V is TRBV6-1 and J is TRBJ1-2; D might be TRBD1 (5 bases). The CDR3 length is 18 residues. CDR1 is MNHNS, CDR2 SASEGT, per germline. Between the trimmed V and J ends, which lost 0 bases and 6 bases, there was a span of 23 bases.

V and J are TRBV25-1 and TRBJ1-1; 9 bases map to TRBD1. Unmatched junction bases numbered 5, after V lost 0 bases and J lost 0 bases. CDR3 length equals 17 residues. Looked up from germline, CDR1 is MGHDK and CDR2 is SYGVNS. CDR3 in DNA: TGTGCCAGCAGTGAATATTGGACAGGGGCGGTGAACACTGAAGCTTTCTTT. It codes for CASSEYWTGAVNTEAFF. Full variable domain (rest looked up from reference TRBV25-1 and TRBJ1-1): EADIYQTPRYLVIGTGKKITLECSQTMGHDKMYWYQQDPGMELHLIHYSYGVNSTEKGDLSSESTVSRIRTEHFPLTLESARPSHTSQYLCASSEYWTGAVNTEAFFGQGTRLTVV.

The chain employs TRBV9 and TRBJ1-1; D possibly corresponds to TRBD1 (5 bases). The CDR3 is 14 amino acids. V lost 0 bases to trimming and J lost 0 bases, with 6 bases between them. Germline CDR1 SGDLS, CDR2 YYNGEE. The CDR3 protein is CASSVVTVNTEAFF. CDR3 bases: TGTGCCAGCAGCGTAGTGACAGTGAACACTGAAGCTTTCTTT.

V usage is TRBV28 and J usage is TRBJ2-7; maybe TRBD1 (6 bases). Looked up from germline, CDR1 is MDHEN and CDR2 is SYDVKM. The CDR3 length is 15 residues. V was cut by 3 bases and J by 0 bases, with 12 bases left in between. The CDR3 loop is CASSFRGLSSYEQYF. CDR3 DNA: TGTGCCAGCAGTTTCAGGGGCCTTAGCTCCTACGAGCAGTACTTC. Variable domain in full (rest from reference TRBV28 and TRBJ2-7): DVKVTQSSRYLVKRTGEKVFLECVQDMDHENMFWYRQDPGLGLRLIYFSYDVKMKEKGDIPEGYSVSREKKERFSLILESASTNQTSMYLCASSFRGLSSYEQYFGPGTRLTVT.

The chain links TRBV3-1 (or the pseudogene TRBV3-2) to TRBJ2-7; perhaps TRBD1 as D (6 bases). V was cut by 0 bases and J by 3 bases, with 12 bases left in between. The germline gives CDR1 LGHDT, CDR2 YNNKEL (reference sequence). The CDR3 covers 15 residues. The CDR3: CASSQDAYRDYEQYF. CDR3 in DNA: TGTGCCAGCAGCCAAGATGCGTACAGGGACTACGAGCAGTACTTC.

In DNA form, the CDR3 reads TGTGCCAGCGAGGGGGGGGGCGCGGGTGGCTACACCTTC. It codes for CASEGGGAGGYTF. The chain links TRBV6-5 to TRBJ1-2, with D perhaps TRBD1 (6 bases). In germline, CDR1 is MNHEY, CDR2 SVGAGI. The CDR3 totals 13 residues. The V end lost 8 bases, the J end lost 7 bases, and 17 bases lay between the germline ends.

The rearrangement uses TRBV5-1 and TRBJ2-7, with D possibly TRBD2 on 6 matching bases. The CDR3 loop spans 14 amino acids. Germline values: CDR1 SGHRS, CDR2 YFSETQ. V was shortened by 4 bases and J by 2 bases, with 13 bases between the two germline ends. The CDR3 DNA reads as TGCGCCAGCAGCCCCTCCGGGAGTCCCTACGAGCAGTACTTC. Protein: CASSPSGSPYEQYF.